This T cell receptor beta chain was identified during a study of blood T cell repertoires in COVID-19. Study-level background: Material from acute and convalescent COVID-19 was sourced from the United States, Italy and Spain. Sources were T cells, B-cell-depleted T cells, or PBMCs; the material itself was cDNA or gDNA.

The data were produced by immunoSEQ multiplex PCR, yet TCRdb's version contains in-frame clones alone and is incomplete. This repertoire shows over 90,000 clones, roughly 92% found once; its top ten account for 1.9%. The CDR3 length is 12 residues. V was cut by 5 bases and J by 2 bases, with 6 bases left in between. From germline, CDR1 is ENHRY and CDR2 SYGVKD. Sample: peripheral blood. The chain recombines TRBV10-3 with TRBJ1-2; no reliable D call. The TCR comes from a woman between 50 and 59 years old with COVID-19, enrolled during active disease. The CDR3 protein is CAISTPNYGYTF. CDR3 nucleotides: TGTGCCATCAGTACTCCCAACTATGGCTACACCTTC.